Described below is a single T cell receptor (beta chain) sequence and its context. As yet, its antigen is unknown. The data were obtained in a study of Graves' ophthalmopathy and Graves' hyperthyroidism. Study results and limitations: Appearing in blood as well were most expanded thyroid clonotypes above 0.001 frequency.

Per the germline V gene, CDR1 is SGHRS and CDR2 is YFSETQ. CDR3 length equals 14 residues. The junction had 4 bases not matched to a gene; V was cut back by 1 base and J by 6 bases. Amplified TCR beta CDR3 regions were obtained using RNA transcripts as template. A first-round RT-PCR used HTBI primers, followed by a second-round multiplex PCR. TCRdb re-analysed the multiplex PCR reads in MiXCR, keeping a single row per CDR3 protein. Of approximately 1.2 million distinct CDR3 sequences listed, about 38% are singletons. The sequence was obtained from an adult man with Graves' hyperthyroidism. Material: peripheral blood or thyroid tissue (not recorded which). This rearrangement joins TRBV5-1 to TRBJ2-7; 10 nucleotides match TRBD1. CDR3 in DNA: TGCGCCAGCAGCTTGATTGGACAGGGGGTCGAGCAGTACTTC. Translating gives CASSLIGQGVEQYF. The full variable domain, completed using reference TRBV5-1 and TRBJ2-7, is KAGVTQTPRYLIKTRGQQVTLSCSPISGHRSVSWYQQTPGQGLQFLFEYFSETQRNKGNFPGRFSGRQFSNSRSEMNVSTLELGDSALYLCASSLIGQGVEQYFGPGTRLTVT.